This T cell receptor (beta chain) was sequenced during a study of shared clonotypes between healthy human individuals. The repertoire was sequenced with immunoSEQ multiplex PCR; TCRdb's copy has only in-frame clones and lacks some. The table shows approximately 2.1 million clones, with approximately 93% occurring only once. Of note for this clone: Its antigen is unknown.

The study's findings and limits: Clonotypes shared by all four sorted-subset donors had higher generation probabilities than non-shared clonotypes.

The CDR3 extends over 16 amino acids. Germline CDR1 and CDR2: PRHDT and FYEKMQ (reference sequence). The V end was cut by 4 bases, the J end by 1 base, with 15 bases between. The chain is built from TRBV13 and TRBJ2-3, with TRBD2 as a possible D gene (5 bases). The sequencing sample was made of naive CD4+ T cells from PBMCs. The subset is: CD45RA+ positively selected. The receptor was derived from a man between 18 and 29 years old in good health. Some clones in this sample may be carry-over from other donors' samples. This CDR3 reads CASSSLRLGGTDTQYF. The DNA for the CDR3 is TGTGCCAGCAGCTCCCTCCGTTTGGGAGGCACAGATACGCAGTATTTT.